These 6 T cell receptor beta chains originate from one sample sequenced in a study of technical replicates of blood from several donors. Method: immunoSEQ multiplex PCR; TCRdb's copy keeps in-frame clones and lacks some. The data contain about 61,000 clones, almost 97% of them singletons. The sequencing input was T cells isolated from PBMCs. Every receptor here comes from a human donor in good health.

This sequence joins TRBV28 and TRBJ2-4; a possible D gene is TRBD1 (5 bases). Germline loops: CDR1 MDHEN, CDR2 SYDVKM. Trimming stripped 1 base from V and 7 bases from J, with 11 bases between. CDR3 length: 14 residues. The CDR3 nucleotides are TGTGCCAGCAGTTTATCCCGGGCAGGGAACATTCAGTACTTC. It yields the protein CASSLSRAGNIQYF.

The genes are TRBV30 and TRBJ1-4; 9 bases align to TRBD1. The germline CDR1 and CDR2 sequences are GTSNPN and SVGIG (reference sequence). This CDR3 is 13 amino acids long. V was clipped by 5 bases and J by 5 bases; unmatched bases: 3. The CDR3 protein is CAWSGTGNEKLFF. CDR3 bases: TGTGCCTGGTCCGGGACAGGGAATGAAAAACTGTTTTTT.

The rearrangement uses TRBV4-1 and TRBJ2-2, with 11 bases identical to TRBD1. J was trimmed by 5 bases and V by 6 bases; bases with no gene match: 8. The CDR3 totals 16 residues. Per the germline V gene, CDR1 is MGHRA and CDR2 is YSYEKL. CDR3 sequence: CASSRPGQGVTGELFF. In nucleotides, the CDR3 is TGCGCCAGCAGTCGTCCGGGACAGGGGGTTACCGGGGAGCTGTTTTTT.

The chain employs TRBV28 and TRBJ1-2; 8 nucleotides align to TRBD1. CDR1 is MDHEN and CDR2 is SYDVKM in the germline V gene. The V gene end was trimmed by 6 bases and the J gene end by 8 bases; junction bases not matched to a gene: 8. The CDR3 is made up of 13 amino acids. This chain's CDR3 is CASRNGQGRGYTF. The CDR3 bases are TGTGCCAGCAGGAACGGACAGGGAAGGGGCTACACCTTC.

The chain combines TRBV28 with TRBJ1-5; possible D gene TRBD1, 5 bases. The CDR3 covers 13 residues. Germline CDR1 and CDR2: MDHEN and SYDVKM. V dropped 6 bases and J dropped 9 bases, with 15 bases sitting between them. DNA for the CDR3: TGTGCCAGCAGATCCGGGGACTTTGCGCCCCAGCATTTT. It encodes CASRSGDFAPQHF.

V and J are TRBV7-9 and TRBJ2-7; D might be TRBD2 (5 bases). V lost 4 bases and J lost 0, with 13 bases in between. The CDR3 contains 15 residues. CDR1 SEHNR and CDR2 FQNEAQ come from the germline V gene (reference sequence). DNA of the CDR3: TGTGCCAGCAGCTCAATGGCGGGTACCTCCTACGAGCAGTACTTC. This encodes CASSSMAGTSYEQYF.